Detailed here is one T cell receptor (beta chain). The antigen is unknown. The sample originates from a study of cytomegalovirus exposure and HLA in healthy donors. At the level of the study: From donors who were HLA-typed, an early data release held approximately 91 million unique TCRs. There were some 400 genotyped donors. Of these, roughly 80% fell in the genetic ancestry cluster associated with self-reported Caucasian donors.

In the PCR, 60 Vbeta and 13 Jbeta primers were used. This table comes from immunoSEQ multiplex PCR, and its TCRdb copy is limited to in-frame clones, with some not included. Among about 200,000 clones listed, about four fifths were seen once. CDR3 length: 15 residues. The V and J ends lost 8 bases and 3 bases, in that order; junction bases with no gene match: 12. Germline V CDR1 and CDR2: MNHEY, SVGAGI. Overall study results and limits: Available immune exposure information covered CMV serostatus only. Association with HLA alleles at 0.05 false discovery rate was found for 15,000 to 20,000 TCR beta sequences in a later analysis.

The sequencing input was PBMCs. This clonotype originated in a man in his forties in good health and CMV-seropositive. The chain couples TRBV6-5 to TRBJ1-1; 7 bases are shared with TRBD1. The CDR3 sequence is CASYRPITGDTEAFF. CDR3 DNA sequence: TGTGCCAGCTACCGACCCATTACAGGGGACACTGAAGCTTTCTTT.